This T cell receptor (beta chain) was captured in a study of blood T cell repertoires in COVID-19. On this clone itself: Other nucleotide sequences from this sample produce the same CDR3.

Profiled with immunoSEQ multiplex PCR; TCRdb holds only in-frame clones, not every one. This table has about 140,000 clones, about 82% appearing once. The V gene lost 3 bases and the J gene lost 3 bases, with 3 bases spanning the gap. CDR3 size: 11 residues. This clonotype originated in a man over 45 with acute or convalescent COVID-19. The V gene is TRBV12-3 or TRBV12-4, the J gene TRBJ2-7; unclear D gene. Material: peripheral blood. CDR3: CASSFNYEQYF. The CDR3 DNA reads TGTGCCAGCAGTTTTAACTACGAGCAGTACTTC.